These 27 T cell receptor beta chains were all obtained from the same sample, sequenced in a study of blood T cells in healthy people across ages. Primed by a sample-barcoded 5' primer and a J-beta primer mix, a second PCR proceeded for 7 to 11 cycles. TCRdb independently ran MiXCR on the 5' RACE reads; one entry per CDR3 protein. In the table there are hundreds of thousands of distinct CDR3 sequences, 29% of which are singletons. Sequencing was carried out using blood. The receptors here all came from a woman over 75 in good health.

The rearrangement uses TRBV3-1 and TRBJ2-2; D may match TRBD1 or TRBD2 (5 bases each). CDR1 is LGHDT and CDR2 is YNNKEL in the germline V gene (reference sequence). This CDR3 spans 18 amino acids. Trimming pared 4 bases from V and 3 bases from J, leaving 21 bases between. The CDR3: CASSPAGHTGTYTGELFF. CDR3 coding DNA: TGTGCCAGCAGCCCAGCAGGACACACGGGGACCTACACCGGGGAGCTGTTTTTT. Using reference TRBV3-1 and TRBJ2-2 for the parts outside the CDR3, the full variable domain is DTAVSQTPKYLVTQMGNDKSIKCEQNLGHDTMYWYKQDSKKFLKIMFSYNNKELIINETVPNRFSPKSPDKAHLNLHINSLELGDSAVYFCASSPAGHTGTYTGELFFGEGSRLTVL.

The rearrangement uses TRBV28 and TRBJ1-2; D remains unclear. V lost 5 bases and J 4 bases, leaving 11 bases between the germline ends. CDR3 length: 13 amino acids. Germline V gives CDR1 MDHEN, CDR2 SYDVKM. CDR3 in DNA: TGTGCCAGCAGTACCCTAAGTGGCTATGGCTACACCTTC. As protein: CASSTLSGYGYTF.

The chain recombines TRBV12-3 or TRBV12-4 with TRBJ2-3, with TRBD2 matching over 9 bases. This CDR3 comprises 14 residues. The V segment lost 6 bases and the J segment 15 bases; nucleotides outside the gene matches: 16. The CDR3 region has the DNA TGTGCCAGCAGCATTAGCGGGGGCACAGATACGGAATATTTT. Amino acids: CASSISGGTDTEYF.

This clonotype was counted ten times or more. The rearrangement links TRBV12-3 or TRBV12-4 to TRBJ1-1; 7 positions match TRBD1. Germline trimming cut 6 bases from V and 0 bases from J; bases unmatched to any gene: 4. The CDR3 runs 14 residues. CDR3 protein: CASSQGEMNTEAFF. CDR3 bases: TGTGCCAGCAGCCAGGGGGAGATGAACACTGAAGCTTTCTTT.

In regard to this clonotype: A much larger clone sits a single nucleotide away, making a read error possible. This rearrangement joins TRBV7-9 to TRBJ1-1; D might be TRBD1 (6 bases). This CDR3 has 13 residues. V was cut by 8 bases and J by 2 bases, with 12 bases left in between. CDR1 is SEHNR, CDR2 FQNEAQ, per germline (reference sequence). The CDR3 loop is CASAWGANTEAFF. CDR3 nucleotides: TGTGCCAGCGCGTGGGGGGCTAACACTGAAGCTTTCTTT.

This CDR3 reads CAWSRSRVGTGELFF. The CDR3 region has the DNA TGTGCCTGGTCCCGGAGCAGGGTGGGGACCGGGGAGCTGTTTTTT. The rearrangement links TRBV30 to TRBJ2-2; maybe TRBD1 (5 bases). The CDR3 length is 15 residues. Germline V lookup: CDR1 GTSNPN, CDR2 SVGIG (reference sequence). V was clipped by 5 bases and J by 5 bases, with 18 bases between them.

Concerning this clonotype itself: The junction and the germline gene differ at one end; a read error may be behind it. This chain joins TRBV5-1 and TRBJ2-2, with a possible D match to TRBD2 (5 bases). The CDR3 consists of 11 residues. Germline assignment: CDR1 SGHRS and CDR2 YFSETQ. The CDR3, as DNA: TGCGCCAGCAGCGATACCGGGGAGCGGTTTTTT. It yields the protein CASSDTGERFF.

This clonotype has just a few counts. DNA for the CDR3: TGCAGCGTTGATTGGGACACAGACAATGAGCAGTACTTC. This codes for CSVDWDTDNEQYF. V is TRBV29-1 and J is TRBJ2-5; D possibly corresponds to TRBD1 (6 bases). CDR1 and CDR2 (germline): SQVTM, ANQGSEA. The CDR3 is made up of 13 amino acids. V gave up 3 bases and J gave up 11 bases, with 19 bases separating them.

The chain's CDR3 is CASSPTRRAGATDTQYF. DNA for the CDR3: TGTGCCAGCAGCCCGACCCGACGAGCGGGGGCCACAGATACGCAGTATTTT. This sequence joins TRBV7-2 and TRBJ2-3, with 8 bases matching TRBD2. The CDR3 consists of 17 residues. The V gene's germline CDR1 is SGHTA and CDR2 FQGNSA. The V gene end was trimmed by 5 bases and the J gene end by 2 bases; junction bases not matched to a gene: 12.

Concerning this clonotype: Given a much more abundant clone one base away, this may be a read error. V is TRBV7-9 and J is TRBJ1-1; no clear D gene. The germline V gene encodes CDR1 SEHNR and CDR2 FQNEAQ (reference sequence). This CDR3 contains 13 residues. The CDR3 bases are TGTTCCAGCAGCACTACACTGAACACTGAAGCTTTCTTT. As protein: CSSSTTLNTEAFF.

Details on this clonotype: Just one base apart from a much larger clone, this may be a read error. The chain employs TRBV20-1 and TRBJ2-4; 10 bases map to TRBD2. CDR1 is DFQATT and CDR2 is SNEGSKA in the germline V gene (reference sequence). CDR3 size: 13 residues. The ends lost 6 bases at V and 5 bases at J; junction bases unmatched: 4. CDR3 in amino acids: CSAAGTSENIQYF. CDR3 nucleotide sequence: TGCAGTGCCGCGGGGACTAGCGAAAACATTCAGTACTTC.

V gene TRBV7-2 combines with J gene TRBJ2-5; 7 positions match TRBD1. Germline values: CDR1 SGHTA, CDR2 FQGNSA. The ends lost 4 bases at V and 6 bases at J; junction bases unmatched: 5. CDR3 length: 13 residues. The chain's CDR3 is CASSSRDSQTQYF. The CDR3 DNA sequence: TGTGCCAGCAGCTCACGGGACAGCCAGACCCAGTACTTC.

This chain uses TRBV10-2 with TRBJ1-5, with 7 positions matching TRBD1. Germline CDR1 and CDR2: WSHSY and SAAADI. The CDR3 spans 13 residues. The junction had 6 bases not matched to a gene; V was cut back by 8 bases and J by 5 bases. The CDR3 loop reads CASRQGRDQPQHF. The CDR3 DNA is TGCGCCAGCCGACAGGGACGGGATCAGCCCCAGCATTTT.

Ten or more counts support this clonotype. CDR3 protein: CASSPSTGMNIQYF. CDR3 sequence (DNA): TGTGCCAGCTCACCTTCGACAGGGATGAACATTCAGTACTTC. The V gene is TRBV18, the J gene TRBJ2-4; 7 nucleotides agree with TRBD1. The CDR3 sequence is 14 residues long. The junction had 6 bases not matched to a gene; V was cut back by 3 bases and J by 7 bases. CDR1 and CDR2 from the germline V gene are KGHSH and LQKENI.

This clonotype was recorded many times. J is TRBJ1-1 and V is TRBV3-1; D gene ambiguous. CDR1 and CDR2 from the germline V gene are LGHDT and YNNKEL (reference sequence). Trimming shortened V by 1 base and J by 4 bases, and 10 bases separated the two germline ends. The CDR3 consists of 14 residues. The CDR3 DNA follows: TGTGCCAGCAGCCAAGCAGGCGGCTTCACTGAAGCTTTCTTT. Its translation is CASSQAGGFTEAFF.

Ten or more counts support this clonotype. V and J are TRBV7-2 and TRBJ2-3; TRBD2 aligns across 15 bases. The germline CDR1 and CDR2 sequences are SGHTA and FQGNSA. J lost 3 bases, V lost 5 bases, and 9 bases had no gene match. CDR3 length: 18 amino acids. CDR3 amino acids: CASSGKGLAGGGTDTQYF. The CDR3 DNA reads TGTGCCAGCAGCGGGAAGGGACTAGCGGGGGGTGGGACAGATACGCAGTATTTT.

The chain carries TRBV11-3 and TRBJ2-3; 11 nucleotides align to TRBD2. The CDR3 loop spans 16 amino acids. Germline loops: CDR1 SGHNT, CDR2 YENEEA. Trimming at V came to 2 bases and at J to 5 bases, leaving 6 bases not matched to a gene. CDR3 protein: CASSLTSGGRVDTQYF. For the CDR3, the DNA is TGTGCCAGCAGCTTAACTAGCGGGGGTCGGGTAGATACGCAGTATTTT.

This clonotype was seen once. V gene TRBV3-1 combines with J gene TRBJ2-1; tentative D call: TRBD1 (5 bases). Trimming stripped 0 bases from V and 13 bases from J, with 25 bases between. CDR1 is LGHDT and CDR2 is YNNKEL in the germline V gene (reference sequence). The CDR3 runs 17 residues. Here the CDR3 reads CASSQEGPPIKQETQFF. The CDR3 region has the DNA TGTGCCAGCAGCCAAGAGGGGCCCCCGATAAAGCAAGAGACCCAGTTCTTC.

This sequence joins TRBV20-1 and TRBJ2-3; D uncertain. The CDR3 is 16 amino acids. Trimming cost V 0 bases and J 2 bases, with 15 bases left between them. Germline loops: CDR1 DFQATT, CDR2 SNEGSKA (reference sequence). CDR3 sequence (DNA): TGCAGTGCTAGAGATAACACAGTCCTCCCCACAGATACGCAGTATTTT. It codes for CSARDNTVLPTDTQYF.

This clonotype was counted many times. This chain links TRBV18 with TRBJ2-5; no clear D gene. Germline CDR1 KGHSH, CDR2 LQKENI. This CDR3 is built from 14 residues. The V and J ends lost 2 bases and 5 bases respectively, with 12 bases between them. The CDR3 nucleotides read TGTGCCAGCTCACCAACAAGGAGTGAGGAGACCCAGTACTTC. Translating gives CASSPTRSEETQYF.

Worth noting for this clonotype: It is unclear where the CDR3 begins or ends on the DNA, so no DNA is shown, and the CDR3 is as TCRdb lists it. The chain employs TRBV7-6 and TRBJ1-2; the D call in the table, TRBD1, was not verified against the DNA. Germline V gives CDR1 SGHVS, CDR2 FNYEAQ. The CDR3 extends over 15 residues, inclusive of both ends. CDR3 amino acids: CASSSVGTGSYGYIF.

This clonotype was counted ten times or more. The rearrangement uses TRBV20-1 and TRBJ2-3; D call uncertain. From germline, CDR1 is DFQATT and CDR2 SNEGSKA (reference sequence). With 7 bases removed from V and 0 bases from J, the gap between germline ends came to 11 bases. The CDR3 length is 13 residues. CDR3 residues: CSEGSPSTDTQYF. CDR3 DNA sequence: TGCAGTGAAGGGTCCCCTAGCACAGATACGCAGTATTTT.

This clonotype was recorded at least ten times. The chain couples TRBV9 to TRBJ2-7; possible D gene TRBD2, 5 bases. This CDR3 region has 15 residues. With 1 base removed from V and 0 bases from J, the gap between germline ends came to 11 bases. The germline CDR1 and CDR2 sequences are SGDLS and YYNGEE. The CDR3 region is CASSVLPGSSYEQYF. In DNA form, the CDR3 reads TGTGCCAGCAGCGTATTGCCGGGGAGCTCCTACGAGCAGTACTTC. Supplemented by reference TRBV9 and TRBJ2-7, the full variable domain reads DSGVTQTPKHLITATGQRVTLRCSPRSGDLSVYWYQQSLDQGLQFLIQYYNGEERAKGNILERFSAQQFPDLHSELNLSSLELGDSALYFCASSVLPGSSYEQYFGPGTRLTVT.

This clonotype showed up many times. J is TRBJ2-1 and V is TRBV7-2, with 13 positions matching TRBD2. V lost 5 bases, J lost 8 bases, and 3 bases stayed unmatched. The CDR3 is 14 amino acids. Germline values: CDR1 SGHTA, CDR2 FQGNSA. CDR3 sequence: CASSPLAGGYEQFF. CDR3 nucleotide sequence: TGTGCCAGCAGCCCACTAGCGGGGGGGTATGAGCAGTTCTTC.

There are a few counts of this clonotype. At one end, the junction sequence differs from germline, possibly due to a read error. V usage is TRBV5-5 and J usage is TRBJ1-2; TRBD1 might be the D (6 bases). From germline, CDR1 is SGHKS and CDR2 YYEKEE (reference sequence). The length of the CDR3 is 12 residues. The CDR3 sequence is CAGSSGVFGYTF. CDR3 sequence (DNA): TGTGCCGGCAGCTCAGGGGTTTTTGGCTACACCTTC.

This sequence joins TRBV6-5 and TRBJ2-3; D is ambiguous. V lost 6 bases and J lost 2, with 18 bases in between. From germline, CDR1 is MNHEY and CDR2 SVGAGI. The CDR3 totals 16 residues. CDR3 nucleotide sequence: TGTGCCAGCAGCCCTGGGGTAAGGATTGCCACAGATACGCAGTATTTT. This sequence encodes CASSPGVRIATDTQYF.

This clonotype was found many times. The chain employs TRBV2 and TRBJ2-7; D might be TRBD1 (6 bases). The CDR3 runs 14 residues. Trimming stripped 2 bases from V and 6 bases from J, with 14 bases between. CDR1 is SNHLY and CDR2 is FYNNEI in the germline V gene. CDR3 residues: CASSENLDSSEQYF. The CDR3 DNA follows: TGTGCCAGCAGTGAAAACCTGGACAGCTCCGAGCAGTACTTC.